What follows is one T cell receptor beta chain and its context. This sample is drawn from a study of cytomegalovirus exposure and HLA in healthy donors. As for the study in general: Early release data held around 82 million unique TCRs from HLA-typed donors.

The CDR3 is made up of 13 amino acids. V dropped 5 bases and J dropped 3 bases, with 7 bases sitting between them. Germline V gene sequence: CDR1 SGHTA, CDR2 FQGTGA. Vbeta (60) and Jbeta (13) primers were used in the PCR. Sequencing used immunoSEQ multiplex PCR; TCRdb keeps in-frame clones, though not all of them. The data contain around 220,000 clones, about 79% of them singletons. The clonotype was recovered from a man aged 18-30 years in good health and CMV-seronegative. V gene TRBV7-3 combines with J gene TRBJ2-2; no clear D. Sequences were obtained from PBMCs. The CDR3 nucleotides read TGTGCCAGCAGCACCACTTACACCGGGGAGCTGTTTTTT. It yields the protein CASSTTYTGELFF.